The table lists the clone carrying this T cell receptor beta chain with a few counts. No antigen is known for it. The entry originates in a study of T cells in Graves' hyperthyroidism and ophthalmopathy. Notes on the study in general: By a 13 V-J model, ophthalmopathy was set apart from stable hyperthyroidism.

Exclusion followed for patients with uncontrolled infection, other autoimmune disease, pregnancy or lactation. Each diagnosis was grounded in clinical symptoms, serum thyroxine and TRAb, thyroid ultrasound, and orbital computed tomography. About 9.4 ml fresh peripheral blood yielded the PBMCs. V gave up 4 bases and J gave up 12 bases; unmatched junction bases: 12. This CDR3 has 14 residues. Germline V gives CDR1 MDHEN, CDR2 SYDVKM. It was RNA transcripts that yielded the amplified TCR beta CDR3 regions. The TCR CDR3 first-round RT-PCR relied on the HTBI primer set. MiXCR, run by TCRdb on the multiplex PCR reads, gives a single entry per CDR3 protein. The sample lists over 450,000 distinct CDR3 sequences, 15% to 20% seen once, with roughly 18% in the top ten.

This sequence was found in a woman aged 18-29 years with Graves' ophthalmopathy. The chain is built from TRBV28 and TRBJ2-1, with 7 bases lining up with TRBD2. The sequenced sample was blood. The CDR3 sequence: CASSSPGREMMQFF. DNA of the CDR3: TGTGCCAGCAGTTCTCCCGGGCGGGAGATGATGCAGTTCTTC. The complete variable domain, with remaining parts taken from reference TRBV28 and TRBJ2-1, reads DVKVTQSSRYLVKRTGEKVFLECVQDMDHENMFWYRQDPGLGLRLIYFSYDVKMKEKGDIPEGYSVSREKKERFSLILESASTNQTSMYLCASSSPGREMMQFFGPGTRLTVL.